Sequencing of this T cell receptor beta chain was carried out in a study of molecular identifiers for immune sequencing clone quantification. This CDR3 region has 16 residues. The trim removed 2 bases at V and 1 base at J, leaving 7 bases unmatched. Per the germline V gene, CDR1 is SGHAT and CDR2 is FQDESV (reference sequence). One entry per CDR3 protein results from TCRdb running MiXCR on the PCR reads. The table has 50,000 to 75,000 distinct CDR3 sequences, roughly a fifth seen once. At least ten counts were recorded for this clonotype. This TCR derives from a human donor in good health. Some libraries in this study had Jurkat cell RNA spiked in. This chain uses TRBV11-1 with TRBJ1-2, with 7 bases fitting TRBD1. Input material: naive CD8+ T cells from blood, with Jurkat cell RNA spiked in. The subset denotes: FACS-sorted CD8+CD4-CCR7+CD45RA+ naive T cells. The CDR3 loop is CASSLTRGGSNYGYTF. The CDR3 nucleotides read TGTGCCAGCAGCTTAACGAGAGGGGGCAGTAACTATGGCTACACCTTC.